These 16 T cell receptor beta chains were all obtained from the same sample, sequenced in a study of early T cells in non-severe SARS-CoV-2 infection. TCRdb ran MiXCR on the 5' RACE reads and lists one entry per CDR3 protein. Among 90,000 to 100,000 distinct CDR3 sequences listed, less than 15% were seen once. Sample: whole blood. Every receptor here comes from an adult who was a healthcare worker with PCR-confirmed SARS-CoV-2 infection or an uninfected control (not recorded which).

The chain employs TRBV28 and TRBJ2-3; D ambiguous. Germline-derived CDR1 and CDR2 are MDHEN and SYDVKM. Trimming took off 2 bases at V and 0 bases at J, with 9 bases between the two ends. The CDR3 loop spans 15 amino acids. CDR3 loop: CASSLGSKSTDTQYF. CDR3 in DNA: TGTGCCAGCAGTTTAGGCTCTAAAAGCACAGATACGCAGTATTTT.

This clonotype showed up many times. The gene calls are TRBV7-2 and TRBJ1-5; D not resolved. CDR3 size: 12 residues. V lost 3 bases to trimming and J lost 5 bases, with 5 bases between them. The germline V gene encodes CDR1 SGHTA and CDR2 FQGNSA. CDR3 in amino acids: CASSLLYQPQHF. For the CDR3, the DNA is TGTGCCAGCAGCTTGCTTTATCAGCCCCAGCATTTT.

This clonotype showed up many times. In DNA form, the CDR3 reads TGTGCCAGCAGCCCTCGACTAGACCGCTACGAGCAGTACTTC. Amino acid sequence: CASSPRLDRYEQYF. V gene TRBV3-1 combines with J gene TRBJ2-7; D is perhaps TRBD2 (6 bases). The CDR3 runs 14 residues. V was shortened by 4 bases and J by 3 bases, with 13 bases between the two germline ends. Germline CDR1 reads LGHDT; CDR2 reads YNNKEL (reference sequence).

The chain uses TRBV10-3 and TRBJ1-6, with D maybe TRBD1 (5 bases). Trimming shortened V by 11 bases and J by 6 bases, and 11 bases separated the two germline ends. Germline values: CDR1 ENHRY, CDR2 SYGVKD. The CDR3 covers 12 residues. CDR3 region: CAAGRLNSPLHF. CDR3 DNA: TGTGCCGCGGGACGGCTTAATTCACCCCTCCACTTT.

This clonotype was observed many times. The J gene is TRBJ2-5, the V gene TRBV7-6; D call uncertain. The length of the CDR3 is 11 residues. The V end lost 5 bases, the J end lost 3 bases, and 4 bases lay between the germline ends. Germline CDR1 SGHVS, CDR2 FNYEAQ. CDR3 loop: CASSPKETQYF. The CDR3 DNA reads TGTGCCAGCAGCCCCAAAGAGACCCAGTACTTC.

This clonotype was counted many times. The rearrangement links TRBV2 to TRBJ2-1, with D perhaps matching TRBD2 (6 bases). This CDR3 contains 13 residues. Germline V CDR1 and CDR2: SNHLY, FYNNEI. The V gene lost 3 bases and the J gene lost 7 bases, with 10 bases spanning the gap. The CDR3 region has the DNA TGTGCCAGCAGTGAGGGGGGAAGAAATGAGCAGTTCTTC. It yields the protein CASSEGGRNEQFF.

This clonotype was seen only a few times. J is TRBJ2-2 and V is TRBV5-1; 9 bases are shared with TRBD2. CDR1 is SGHRS, CDR2 YFSETQ, per germline. V lost 2 bases to trimming and J lost 0 bases; unmatched junction nucleotides: 2. The CDR3 totals 16 residues. CDR3 protein: CASSFLAGANTGELFF. As DNA, the CDR3 is TGCGCCAGCAGCTTTTTAGCGGGGGCGAACACCGGGGAGCTGTTTTTT.

Remarks on this clonotype: This may come from a read error, since a much larger clone is one base off. The chain uses TRBV7-9 and TRBJ2-4, with D hard to call. The ends were cut back, 10 bases at V and 5 bases at J, with 15 bases in the middle. The length of the CDR3 is 13 residues. Germline loops: CDR1 SEHNR, CDR2 FQNEAQ (reference sequence). The CDR3 sequence is CANNHREENIQYF. The CDR3 nucleotides are TGTGCCAACAACCACCGAGAGGAAAACATTCAGTACTTC.

This clonotype appeared a few times. V is TRBV11-2 and J is TRBJ2-5; the D gene is possibly TRBD1 (6 bases). V lost 4 bases, J lost 2 bases, and 14 bases lay in between. The CDR3 has 15 amino acids. Per germline, CDR1 SGHAT and CDR2 FQNNGV. CDR3 in DNA: TGTGCCAGCAGCTGGGCCGGGGACATACAAGAGACCCAGTACTTC. Translation: CASSWAGDIQETQYF.

V is TRBV28 and J is TRBJ1-1; no firm D call. Between the trimmed V and J ends, which lost 3 bases and 1 base, there was a span of 12 bases. The V gene's germline CDR1 is MDHEN and CDR2 SYDVKM. The CDR3 has 15 residues. The CDR3 here is CASSFHGNSNTEAFF. DNA of the CDR3: TGTGCCAGCAGTTTCCATGGAAATTCGAACACTGAAGCTTTCTTT.

This clonotype appeared a few times. The chain's CDR3 is CSVETGTGGSEQYF. The CDR3 DNA reads as TGCAGCGTTGAAACCGGGACAGGGGGCAGCGAGCAGTACTTC. The gene calls are TRBV29-1 and TRBJ2-7, with 12 bases matching TRBD1. In germline, CDR1 is SQVTM, CDR2 ANQGSEA. The CDR3 has 14 residues. Trimming removed 2 bases from V and 6 bases from J; junction bases left unmatched: 5.

The chain employs TRBV7-2 and TRBJ2-1; 9 bases align to TRBD1. CDR1 and CDR2 from the germline V gene are SGHTA and FQGNSA. The ends lost 5 bases at V and 8 bases at J; junction bases unmatched: 10. The CDR3 consists of 15 residues. The CDR3 region is CASSRQGGMVYEQFF. The DNA of the CDR3 is TGTGCCAGCAGCCGACAGGGGGGGATGGTGTATGAGCAGTTCTTC.

This clonotype was detected many times. The V call is TRBV20-1, the J call TRBJ2-7, with 13 bases that match TRBD2. The CDR3 consists of 16 residues. J lost 4 bases, V lost 0 bases, and 6 bases had no gene match. CDR1 is DFQATT, CDR2 SNEGSKA, per germline (reference sequence). CDR3 loop: CSARDRTSGGVYEQYF. In DNA, the CDR3 is TGCAGTGCTAGAGATCGAACTAGCGGGGGGGTTTACGAGCAGTACTTC.

This chain uses TRBV3-1 with TRBJ1-2; TRBD1 matches at 10 bases. Germline V gives CDR1 LGHDT, CDR2 YNNKEL (reference sequence). The CDR3 spans 15 residues. V lost 3 bases, J lost 4 bases, and 5 bases stayed unmatched. This chain's CDR3 is CASSHLWTGGYGYTF. The CDR3 nucleotides read TGTGCCAGCAGCCACCTTTGGACAGGGGGCTATGGCTACACCTTC.

In its sample, this clonotype was seen many times. The J gene is TRBJ2-2, the V gene TRBV25-1; 9 bases align to TRBD1. The CDR3 is 14 residues long. The J segment lost 6 bases and the V segment lost 10 bases, leaving 9 bases of the junction unmatched. Looked up from germline, CDR1 is MGHDK and CDR2 is SYGVNS. This chain's CDR3 is CATTGQGVAGELFF. The DNA for the CDR3 is TGTGCCACCACGGGACAGGGCGTTGCCGGGGAGCTGTTTTTT.

J is TRBJ2-3 and V is TRBV9; TRBD1 or TRBD2 may be the D gene (5 bases each). From germline, CDR1 is SGDLS and CDR2 YYNGEE. V lost 3 bases and J 2 bases, leaving 13 bases between the germline ends. This CDR3 region has 15 residues. The CDR3 region has the DNA TGTGCCAGCAGCGCTAAAACCGGGGCCACAGATACGCAGTATTTT. Its protein product is CASSAKTGATDTQYF.